The sequence of this T cell receptor (beta chain) was determined in a study of blood T cell repertoires in COVID-19. Study-wide background: The samples span acute and convalescent COVID-19 from the United States, Italy and Spain. Nucleic acid was either cDNA or gDNA, and it came from T cells, B-cell-depleted T cells, or PBMCs.

V gave up 0 bases and J gave up 4 bases; unmatched junction bases: 5. The CDR3 has 15 amino acids. Germline lookup yields CDR1 MNHEY and CDR2 SMNVEV (reference sequence). Assay: immunoSEQ multiplex PCR; the TCRdb copy retains only in-frame clones and omits some. The profile shows approximately 130,000 clones, about 76% of them singletons. This clone was recorded a few times. V usage is TRBV27 and J usage is TRBJ1-2, with TRBD1 matching 7 bases. The sequenced sample consisted of peripheral blood. The sequence was collected from a man older than 75 with acute or convalescent COVID-19. The CDR3: CASSLSQTGSYGYTF. CDR3 nucleotide sequence: TGTGCCAGCAGTTTATCCCAGACAGGGAGCTATGGCTACACCTTC.